This T cell receptor beta chain was captured by sequencing in a study of technical replicates of blood from a handful of donors. CDR1 is WNHNN and CDR2 is SYGVQD in the germline V gene (reference sequence). The V segment lost 10 bases and the J segment 5 bases; nucleotides outside the gene matches: 8. This CDR3 is 15 amino acids long. Only in-frame clones appear in the TCRdb table, and some are missing; sequencing was by immunoSEQ multiplex PCR. The top ten hold about 0.4% of the sample, which has roughly 70,000 clones, approximately 94% seen once. The source is a human donor in good health. The V and J genes are TRBV10-1 and TRBJ2-3, with 14 bases fitting TRBD2. The sequenced sample consisted of T cells isolated from PBMCs. The CDR3 bases are TGCGCCAAGAAGCCGGGACTAGCGGGAGTAGATACGCAGTATTTT. It is translated as CAKKPGLAGVDTQYF.